This is a list of T cell receptor beta chains from one sample in a study of cytomegalovirus exposure and HLA in healthy donors. Sequenced by immunoSEQ multiplex PCR; TCRdb stores in-frame clones only, minus some. Of 150,000 to 200,000 clones listed, under 85% are singletons. The sequencing sample was made of PBMCs. These receptors were obtained from a man aged 18 to 35 in good health and CMV-seronegative. CDR3s include the opening cysteine and the closing phenylalanine or tryptophan. The D gene is left open where the match is weak. The size field is filled for only some rows; it gives once, few, many or a size class.

>TRBV7-2|NA|TRBJ1-2|few
TGTGCCAGCAGCTTCCGACAGAACTATGGCTACACCTTC
CASSFRQNYGYTF
>TRBV6-6|NA|TRBJ1-2|NA
TGTGCCAGCAAGGAGAGCGGGAGTAACTATGGCTACACCTTC
CASKESGSNYGYTF
>TRBV21-1|NA|TRBJ2-6|NA
TGTGCCAGCAGCGAAACCAGGGTCTCTGGGGCCAACGTCCTGACTTTC
CASSETRVSGANVLTF
>TRBV7-9|NA|TRBJ2-1|NA
TGTGCCAGCAGCTTCGGGAGTCAGTACGATGAGCAGTTCTTC
CASSFGSQYDEQFF
>TRBV5-6|NA|TRBJ2-5|NA
TGTGCCAGCAGTGGGTTAGACAGCCAAGAGACCCAGTACTTC
CASSGLDSQETQYF
>TRBV2|TRBD2|TRBJ2-5|NA
TGTGCCAGCAGTGCTACTAGCGGGGTTGAGACCCAGTACTTC
CASSATSGVETQYF
>TRBV2|NA|TRBJ1-3|few
TGTGCCAGCGCGGTAGTGGGAAACACCATATATTTT
CASAVVGNTIYF
>TRBV7-2|TRBD2|TRBJ2-7|NA
TGTGCCAGCAGCTTATTTTCCGCGGTTCTAGCGGGAGGAACCTACGAGCAGTACTTC
CASSLFSAVLAGGTYEQYF
>TRBV27|NA|TRBJ1-2|NA
TGTGCCAGCAGTTTATTCGGGAGTGGCGGAAATAAATATGGCTACACCTTC
CASSLFGSGGNKYGYTF
>TRBV12-5|TRBD1|TRBJ2-7|NA
TGTGCTAGTGGCTTACCCCGGGACAGGGGTTACGAGCAGTACTTC
CASGLPRDRGYEQYF
>TRBV5-4|NA|TRBJ2-7|NA
TGTGCCAGCAGCTCCACCTACGAGCAGTACTTC
CASSSTYEQYF
>TRBV7-9|TRBD2|TRBJ2-1|NA
TGTGCCAGCAGCTCGACTAGCGGGAGCGGTGGTGAGCAGTTCTTC
CASSSTSGSGGEQFF
>TRBV19|TRBD2|TRBJ2-1|once
TGTGCCAGTAGTATGCCTAGCGGGAGTTCCCACTCCTACAATGAGCAGTTCTTC
CASSMPSGSSHSYNEQFF
>TRBV6-1|NA|TRBJ1-6|NA
TGTGCCAGCAAGAAGTTTGGAGGGAATTCACCCCTCCACTTT
CASKKFGGNSPLHF
>TRBV4-3|NA|TRBJ2-2|NA
TGCGCCAGCAGCCAGACGGTCTCGGGGGAGCTGCTTTTT
CASSQTVSGELLF
>TRBV2|NA|TRBJ1-4|NA
TGTGCCAGCAGTGATACAACTAATGAAAAACTGTTTTTT
CASSDTTNEKLFF
>TRBV2|NA|TRBJ1-2|NA
TGTGCCAGCAGGTTGGCGGGCGCTACTAACTATGGCTACACCTTC
CASRLAGATNYGYTF
>TRBV25-1|TRBD1|TRBJ1-4|NA
TGTGCCAGCAGTGATTGGACAGGGGCCGATAATGAAAAACTGTTTTTT
CASSDWTGADNEKLFF
>TRBV5-6|TRBD2|TRBJ2-7|NA
TGTGCCAGCACCCCGGGACTAGCGGGAACCTACGAGCAGTACTTC
CASTPGLAGTYEQYF
>TRBV7-2|NA|TRBJ2-7|NA
TGTGCCAGCAGCGGCGGCTCCTACGAGCAGTACTTC
CASSGGSYEQYF
>TRBV18|NA|TRBJ2-7|NA
TGTGCCAGCTCAGCCGGGACTTCCTACGAGCAGTACTTC
CASSAGTSYEQYF
>TRBV6-5|NA|TRBJ2-7|NA
TGTGCCAGCAGTACCAGGAGGGGCAGGGTGGACGAGCAGTACTTC
CASSTRRGRVDEQYF
>TRBV5-1|NA|TRBJ1-3|NA
TGCGCCAGCAGCGCGGAACAGGGCTCTGGAAACACCATATATTTT
CASSAEQGSGNTIYF
>TRBV4-1|NA|TRBJ2-7|NA
TGCGCCAGCAGCCTAGCGCGAGACTACGAGCAGTACTTC
CASSLARDYEQYF
>TRBV2|NA|TRBJ2-5|NA
TGTGCCAGCGGGTGGGATCTCCGGGGGACCCAGTACTTC
CASGWDLRGTQYF
>TRBV7-2|NA|TRBJ2-3|once
TGTGCCAGCAGCCTATCTACTACAGATACGCAGTATTTT
CASSLSTTDTQYF
>TRBV6-6|TRBD2|TRBJ2-7|NA
TGTGCCAGCGGTGAGATTGGCGGGAGGGATTACGAGCAGTACTTC
CASGEIGGRDYEQYF
>TRBV23-1|NA|TRBJ1-4|NA
TGCGCCAGCAGTCAAGTCGAAGGAGGGTTGGCTAATGAAAAACTGTTTTTT
CASSQVEGGLANEKLFF
>TRBV9|NA|TRBJ2-7|once
TGTGCCAGCAGCCCTGGGGCTGGCTACGAGCAGTACTTC
CASSPGAGYEQYF
>TRBV18|TRBD1|TRBJ2-5|NA
TGTGCCAGCTCATACCAGGGGGACGAGACCCAGTACTTC
CASSYQGDETQYF
>TRBV13|NA|TRBJ2-1|NA
TGTGCCAGCAGCGGACTCTCCCAGGGGTGGCAGTTCTTC
CASSGLSQGWQFF
>TRBV7-6|NA|TRBJ2-3|NA
TGTGCCAGCAGCTTAGGGGGGGGCGGGGGCACAGATACGCAGTATTTT
CASSLGGGGGTDTQYF
>TRBV6-1|NA|TRBJ2-7|NA
TGTGCCAGCAGAACAACCGGGAGCTCCTACGAGCAGTACTTC
CASRTTGSSYEQYF
>TRBV13|TRBD1|TRBJ1-2|NA
TGTGCCAGCAGCCCCGGGACAGGGAAATGGTATGGCTACACCTTC
CASSPGTGKWYGYTF
>TRBV27|TRBD1|TRBJ2-7|NA
TGTGCCAGCAGTTTATCCGGGACAGGCCCCTACGAGCAGTACTTC
CASSLSGTGPYEQYF
>TRBV30|NA|TRBJ1-1|NA
TGTGCCTGGAGTGACAGGCCTGAAGCTTTCTTT
CAWSDRPEAFF
>TRBV2|NA|TRBJ1-4|NA
TGTGCCAGCAGGAAACCCGGGAGTGGTGAAAAACTGTTTTTT
CASRKPGSGEKLFF
>TRBV4-2|NA|TRBJ1-4|few
TGTGCCAGCAGCCAAAACAGGGAGAATGAAAAACTGTTTTTT
CASSQNRENEKLFF
>TRBV19|NA|TRBJ1-5|NA
TGTGCCAGTAGTATGATGGTCTCTTCAGGGATGAGTCAGCCCCAGCATTTT
CASSMMVSSGMSQPQHF
>TRBV9|NA|TRBJ2-7|NA
TGTGCCAGCAGCGTAGAAAGTAGCTCCTACGAGCAGTACTTC
CASSVESSSYEQYF
>TRBV4-1|TRBD2|TRBJ2-3|once
TGCGCCAGCAGCCAACGAACCGGACTAGCGGGAGTCACAGATACGCAGTATTTT
CASSQRTGLAGVTDTQYF
>TRBV5-1|TRBD2|TRBJ2-2|NA
TGCGCCAGTACTGGGCTAGCGGGGGGCGCGAACACCGGGGAGCTGTTTTTT
CASTGLAGGANTGELFF
>TRBV7-2|TRBD1|TRBJ2-5|NA
TGTGCCAGCAGGTTACAGGGGCAAGAGACCCAGTACTTC
CASRLQGQETQYF
>TRBV5-6|TRBD2|TRBJ2-1|NA
TGTGCCAGCAGCATGACTAGCGGGGCCTACTACGCCGGGAATGAGCAGTTCTTC
CASSMTSGAYYAGNEQFF
>TRBV2|NA|TRBJ2-1|NA
TGTGCCAGCAGTGAAAGTGAATCCTCGCGGGACAATGAGCAGTTCTTC
CASSESESSRDNEQFF
>TRBV2|TRBD1|TRBJ1-6|NA
TGTGCCAGCAGTGACCGACAGGGCTACACCAATTCACCCCTCCACTTT
CASSDRQGYTNSPLHF
>TRBV28|NA|TRBJ1-5|NA
TGTGCCAGCAGTTCCCTTAATCAGCCCCAGCATTTT
CASSSLNQPQHF
>TRBV11-3|NA|TRBJ2-1|NA
TGTGCCAGCAGCTTAACGCCAGCGGCGAATGAGCAGTTCTTC
CASSLTPAANEQFF
>TRBV6-6|TRBD1|TRBJ1-5|NA
TGTGCCAGCATGAGGAGGGGGCGCGGGTTGAATCAGCCCCAGCATTTT
CASMRRGRGLNQPQHF
>TRBV19|NA|TRBJ2-3|NA
TGTGCCAGTAGTATAGGAGGGGATACGCAGTATTTT
CASSIGGDTQYF
>TRBV28|NA|TRBJ2-2|NA
TGTGCCAGCACTCCTGGACTCCTCACCGGGGAGCTGTTTTTT
CASTPGLLTGELFF
>TRBV14|TRBD2|TRBJ2-5|NA
TGTGCCAGCAGCCAAGCTCCCGAGGGAGGGCGGGAGACCCAGTACTTC
CASSQAPEGGRETQYF
>TRBV7-9|NA|TRBJ2-2|NA
TGTTCCAGCAGCTTAATCGCCGGGGAGCTGTTTTTT
CSSSLIAGELFF
>TRBV18|NA|TRBJ2-1|NA
TGTGCCAGCTCACGCCGGGATTTCTCCTACAATGAGCAGTTCTTC
CASSRRDFSYNEQFF
>TRBV6-1|TRBD1|TRBJ2-1|NA
TGTGCCAGCAGTGAGCAGGGGGCGCGCAATGAGCAGTTCTTC
CASSEQGARNEQFF